This T cell receptor beta chain was profiled in a study of Ad26.COV2.S vaccination and SARS-CoV-2 variants. The protocol was immunoSEQ multiplex PCR, while the TCRdb copy is restricted to in-frame clones and leaves out a portion. The table includes 350,000 to 400,000 clones, approximately 89% detected once. The treatment is: 15 to 20 received Ad26.COV2.S at low or high dose, single or two shots; 5 received placebo; per-sample allocation not given. Each sample was drawn 63 days after the first injection (of vaccine or placebo). Sequenced material: peripheral blood, taken in a trial of Ad26.COV2.S vaccine versus placebo. The TCR comes from a person aged 18-60 years who received the Ad26.COV2.S COVID-19 vaccine or a placebo.

The CDR3 sequence is CASRLDRGFGNTIYF. CDR3 DNA sequence: TGTGCCAGCAGGTTGGACAGGGGGTTTGGAAACACCATATATTTT. The chain carries TRBV21-1 and TRBJ1-3; the DNA was not compared with TRBD1, the D call given in the table. TRBV21-1 is shown as a pseudogene. The CDR3 is 15 amino acids.